This note documents a single T cell receptor beta chain sequence. Its specific antigen is unknown. No qualities accompany the bases; no much larger clone lies one base away. The time point label, as the study defines it: about 28 days (+/-7) after the second vaccine dose. AZD1222 recipients with second doses at about 4 weeks or about 12 weeks were pooled, because spike-specific TCR depth and breadth did not differ between schedules. The vaccinee samples were drawn from two UK trials, COV001 and COV002, one of which was a single-blind randomized controlled phase 2/3 trial testing AZD1222 (ChAdOx1 nCoV-19) in healthy adults. For TCRbeta chain sequencing, PBMC samples were collected from trial participants at day 0 and at day 28 after the second dose. The CDR3 regions of human TCRbeta chains were subjected to immunosequencing. Regarding the original processing steps: Repertoire TCRs were matched against a reference library of SARS-CoV-2-specific TCRs generated with the MIRA antigen-specificity platform. Breadth meant the fraction of unique TCRs that were SARS-CoV-2-associated, whereas depth meant the fraction of total T cells that were SARS-CoV-2-associated. Using the MIRA data, every spike-specific TCR was mapped to the spike region that the TCR reacted to and assigned to either a CD4 or a CD8 class. Log10-transformed breadth and depth values were compared by one-way ANOVA with Sidak's multiple comparisons tests. The table was pulled from immuneACCESS by TCRdb, which kept in-frame rearrangements only. Such tables lose some clones; where checked, under half of the loss comes from unresolved V genes, and the rest has no known cause. V, J and clone size derive from that table, while D and trimming were established from the DNA sequence. The sample table contains approximately 110,000 clones; only one count was recorded for roughly 87% of them. Together, the top ten hold approximately 45% of the sample.

The sample is drawn from a study of T cell responses to AZD1222 COVID-19 vaccine (dated by TCRdb to the early 2020s). Looking at the study overall: TCR sequencing was performed for some 250 trial participants, of whom around 200 were given two doses of AZD1222 and approximately 25 were given two doses of MenACWY control vaccine. Enrollment into the trials was organized by age into subgroups of 18-55, 56-69 and 70-plus years, and those subgroups contained about 160, 30 and 59 TCR-sequenced participants, respectively.

Here is what the overall study found, with its caveats: Epitopes outside the regions mutated in the B.1.351 and B.1.1.7 variants were reportedly recognized by nearly half of the unique spike-specific TCRs. Participants were mostly white British and included more females than males, and it was suggested by the authors that clonal diversity may have been underestimated. Only five to seven AZD1222 recipients were SARS-CoV-2 seropositive at baseline, limiting conclusions about previously exposed vaccinees. CD4 TCRs associated with the vaccine covered the entire spike protein, and the dominant responses were in regions 160-218 and 743-854. The 56-69-year group was small, and its depth increase did not reach significance, likely because of low power. No day 14 peak-response samples were available, so repertoires were characterized only after the peak T cell response. A significant rise in spike-specific TCR breadth and depth was observed after two AZD1222 doses relative to day 0 and relative to MenACWY recipients.

The CDR3 runs 16 amino acids, cysteine and phenylalanine included. Only the CDR3 part of the read is kept: 48 bases, read in frame from the first base. CDR1 and CDR2, per the germline V gene, are MGHRA and YSYEKL. V is pared back by 0 bases and J by 0 bases, with 8 bases lying between the germline termini. The chain uses TRBV4-1 and TRBJ1-4, with a tentative D gene TRBD1 over 5 matching bases. The starting material was peripheral blood, obtained 28 days after the second AZD1222 dose. This clonotype was obtained from an adult who received the AZD1222 COVID-19 vaccine. In nucleotide form, the sequence is TGCGCCAGCAGCCAAGATTCGGGGGCAACTAATGAAAAACTGTTTTTT. It encodes CASSQDSGATNEKLFF.